The TCR beta chain described here comes from a study of T cell responses to AZD1222 COVID-19 vaccine. General observations from the study: White British ancestry dominated among donors, who included more females, and clonal diversity was possibly underestimated. Spike-specific TCR breadth and depth both grew after two AZD1222 doses.

Sequenced by immunoSEQ multiplex PCR; TCRdb stores in-frame clones only, minus some. Counted here are about 56,000 clones, 75% to 90% occurring once; the ten biggest clones make up roughly 14%. This clone was seen more than once but under ten times. No antigen is known for it. The source is an adult in good health. Here the sequenced sample was peripheral blood, taken on day 0 of AZD1222 vaccination.

The CDR3 DNA follows: TGTGCCAGCAGTGAAAGCGTGGGTGGCTACACCTTC. Translated: CASSESVGGYTF. V and J are TRBV2 and TRBJ1-2, with D uncertain. The CDR3 is made up of 12 amino acids. The V and J ends lost 2 bases and 7 bases respectively, with 8 bases between them. Germline V gene lookup returns CDR1 SNHLY and CDR2 FYNNEI.